These 29 T cell receptor beta chains were all obtained from the same sample, sequenced in a study of glioma-infiltrating T cells after dendritic cell vaccination. Libraries were prepared by immunoSEQ multiplex PCR; TCRdb keeps only in-frame clonotypes and omits some of them. Of 98,000 or so clones listed, about 85% are singletons. Indicated time point: after dendritic cell vaccination, including at tumor progression/relapse. The sample here was blood, taken after dendritic cell vaccination. These receptors originate from a human donor with glioblastoma.

A single count supports this clone. Here the CDR3 reads CASSLARGEKLFF. The CDR3 coding sequence is TGTGCCAGCAGCTTAGCGCGCGGAGAAAAACTGTTTTTT. V usage is TRBV7-2 and J usage is TRBJ1-4; no firm D call. V lost 0 bases and J lost 8, with 7 bases in between. The CDR3 spans 13 residues. In germline, CDR1 is SGHTA, CDR2 FQGNSA.

The J gene is TRBJ1-2, the V gene TRBV28; TRBD1 matches at 8 bases. The CDR3 has 15 residues. The V gene end was trimmed by 7 bases and the J gene end by 2 bases; junction bases not matched to a gene: 9. The V gene's germline CDR1 is MDHEN and CDR2 SYDVKM. This CDR3 is CASTPWTGRNYGYTF. The CDR3 DNA is TGTGCCAGCACCCCTTGGACAGGGAGGAACTATGGCTACACCTTC.

This chain joins TRBV2 and TRBJ1-2; 7 bases map to TRBD1. CDR3 length equals 14 residues. Germline CDR1 SNHLY, CDR2 FYNNEI. The V gene end was trimmed by 6 bases and the J gene end by 8 bases; junction bases not matched to a gene: 12. The CDR3 DNA sequence: TGTGCCAGCAGCGGAGTAGAGGGGGCGGGAGGCTACACCTTC. Translating gives CASSGVEGAGGYTF.

About this clone: At one end, the junction sequence differs from germline, possibly due to a read error. This chain uses TRBV4-2 with TRBJ1-4; a possible D gene is TRBD1 (5 bases). This CDR3 spans 14 amino acids. Germline-derived CDR1 and CDR2 are LGHNA and YNFKEQ. The CDR3 bases are TGTGCCAGCAGCCTCCGCCGGGACTCAGAAAGACTGTTTTTT. This encodes CASSLRRDSERLFF.

V gene TRBV5-1 combines with J gene TRBJ1-1; TRBD1 matches at 8 bases. With V trimmed by 4 bases and J by 1 base, 6 bases remained unmatched. The CDR3 is made up of 15 amino acids. Germline assignment: CDR1 SGHRS and CDR2 YFSETQ. The CDR3 sequence: CASSANRGTNTEAFF. The CDR3 DNA follows: TGCGCCAGCAGCGCAAACAGGGGGACGAACACTGAAGCTTTCTTT.

This clone appeared a few times. The chain carries TRBV5-4 and TRBJ2-5, with 7 positions matching TRBD2. The CDR3 runs 15 residues. The V gene end was trimmed by 3 bases and the J gene end by 1 base; junction bases not matched to a gene: 6. CDR1 is SGHNT and CDR2 is YYREEE in the germline V gene (reference sequence). The CDR3 DNA is TGTGCCAGCAGCTCCCAGACTAGCTCCCAAGAGACCCAGTACTTC. Residues: CASSSQTSSQETQYF.

The chain has TRBV7-2 and TRBJ1-2; D ambiguous. The CDR3 spans 17 residues. Germline V lookup: CDR1 SGHTA, CDR2 FQGNSA. Between the trimmed V and J ends, which lost 1 base and 3 bases, there was a span of 18 bases. CDR3 sequence (DNA): TGTGCCAGCAGCTTAGTAGTGGGCGGGCAAAACGACTATGGCTACACCTTC. It yields the protein CASSLVVGGQNDYGYTF.

The V gene is TRBV2, the J gene TRBJ2-7, with 9 bases identical to TRBD1. Germline CDR1 reads SNHLY; CDR2 reads FYNNEI. The CDR3 length is 13 residues. V lost 4 bases, J lost 6 bases, and 4 bases stayed unmatched. CDR3 nucleotide sequence: TGTGCCAGCAGTGGGGACAGGGCGGGCGAGCAGTACTTC. Translating it yields CASSGDRAGEQYF.

This chain links TRBV30 with TRBJ2-7, with 7 bases aligning to TRBD1. CDR1 and CDR2 from the germline V gene are GTSNPN and SVGIG (reference sequence). This CDR3 comprises 14 residues. Trimming took 4 bases from V and 2 from J; bases not matched to a gene: 8. CDR3 DNA sequence: TGTGCCTGGAAACGGATCCAGGGGGCCTACGAGCAGTACTTC. Protein sequence: CAWKRIQGAYEQYF.

The chain has TRBV15 and TRBJ2-1; a weak D match, TRBD2 (5 bases). This CDR3 is 13 amino acids long. Trimming cost V 3 bases and J 7 bases, with 10 bases left between them. Germline CDR1 and CDR2: LNHNV and YYDKDF (reference sequence). DNA for the CDR3: TGTGCCACCAGCAGGGGAAGGGAGAATGAGCAGTTCTTC. This translates into CATSRGRENEQFF. Using reference TRBV15 and TRBJ2-1 for the parts outside the CDR3, the full variable domain is DAMVIQNPRYQVTQFGKPVTLSCSQTLNHNVMYWYQQKSSQAPKLLFHYYDKDFNNEADTPDNFQSRRPNTSFCFLDIRSPGLGDTAMYLCATSRGRENEQFFGPGTRLTVL.

V gene TRBV5-1 combines with J gene TRBJ2-5; D is undetermined. Per germline, CDR1 SGHRS and CDR2 YFSETQ. This CDR3 contains 13 residues. Trimming cost V 4 bases and J 5 bases, with 12 bases left between them. As DNA, the CDR3 is TGCGCCAGCAGCCCCGGTGGTGTGGAGACCCAGTACTTC. Protein product: CASSPGGVETQYF.

This sequence joins TRBV7-3 and TRBJ1-1, with TRBD1 identical over 8 bases. The CDR3 has 13 residues. Germline values: CDR1 SGHTA, CDR2 FQGTGA. V lost 2 bases and J lost 6; bases outside the gene matches: 2. The CDR3 is CASSLDRGSEAFF. CDR3 DNA: TGTGCCAGCAGCTTAGACAGGGGCTCTGAAGCTTTCTTT. Filled out from reference TRBV7-3 and TRBJ1-1, the complete variable domain reads GAGVSQTPSNKVTEKGKYVELRCDPISGHTALYWYRQSLGQGPEFLIYFQGTGAADDSGLPNDRFFAVRPEGSVSTLKIQRTERGDSAVYLCASSLDRGSEAFFGQGTRLTVV.

CDR3 sequence reads: CASSSNQAFYGYTF. CDR3 coding DNA: TGTGCCAGCAGTTCTAACCAGGCATTCTATGGCTACACCTTC. The chain recombines TRBV6-5 with TRBJ1-2; D unresolved. The CDR3 contains 14 residues. CDR1 MNHEY and CDR2 SVGAGI come from the germline V gene. With 4 bases removed from V and 4 bases from J, the gap between germline ends came to 13 bases.

The chain joins TRBV18 to TRBJ2-7; 7 bases match TRBD2. This CDR3 has 14 amino acids. V gave up 5 bases and J gave up 0 bases; unmatched junction bases: 4. Germline lookup yields CDR1 KGHSH and CDR2 LQKENI. CDR3 coding DNA: TGTGCCAGCTCAGCCGGGGGGACCTCCTACGAGCAGTACTTC. Protein sequence: CASSAGGTSYEQYF.

V gene TRBV6-5 combines with J gene TRBJ2-7; 8 bases agree with TRBD1. The V gene end was trimmed by 2 bases and the J gene end by 6 bases; junction bases not matched to a gene: 6. Germline values: CDR1 MNHEY, CDR2 SVGAGI. This CDR3 has 14 residues. CDR3 amino acids: CASSYARTGPEQYF. The CDR3 DNA sequence: TGTGCCAGCAGTTACGCCCGGACAGGGCCCGAGCAGTACTTC.

This clone was observed a few times. The chain carries TRBV27 and TRBJ1-2; a possible D gene is TRBD1 (6 bases). The germline gives CDR1 MNHEY, CDR2 SMNVEV (reference sequence). The length of the CDR3 is 14 residues. Trimming took off 2 bases at V and 0 bases at J, with 7 bases between the two ends. CDR3 in amino acids: CASSLQGSNYGYTF. The CDR3 nucleotides read TGTGCCAGCAGTTTACAGGGGTCTAACTATGGCTACACCTTC.

The CDR3 reads CASSIGGQSNQPQHF. In DNA, the CDR3 is TGTGCCAGTAGTATAGGAGGACAGTCCAATCAGCCCCAGCATTTT. The V and J genes are TRBV19 and TRBJ1-5; D is possibly TRBD1 (6 bases). CDR1 and CDR2 from the germline V gene are LNHDA and SQIVND (reference sequence). The CDR3 consists of 15 residues. With 1 base removed from V and 3 bases from J, the gap between germline ends came to 10 bases.

The chain employs TRBV6-4 and TRBJ2-1, with TRBD2 matching over 11 bases. This CDR3 spans 14 amino acids. Germline assignment: CDR1 MRHNA and CDR2 SNTAGT. V trimming: 10 bases; J trimming: 7 bases; junction bases outside the gene matches: 9. This CDR3 reads CATKTSGDRNEQFF. DNA for the CDR3: TGTGCCACCAAGACTAGCGGGGACCGGAATGAGCAGTTCTTC.

The V call is TRBV6-5, the J call TRBJ1-1; 11 bases match TRBD1. This CDR3 comprises 14 residues. J gave up 7 bases and V 6 bases, and 7 bases lay outside the gene matches. Per germline, CDR1 MNHEY and CDR2 SVGAGI. The CDR3: CASRRGQGAGEAFF. In nucleotides, the CDR3 is TGTGCCAGCAGGAGAGGACAGGGGGCAGGTGAAGCTTTCTTT.

V gene TRBV19 combines with J gene TRBJ1-2, with D tentatively TRBD1 (5 bases). The CDR3 has 13 residues. Germline V gene lookup returns CDR1 LNHDA and CDR2 SQIVND (reference sequence). Trimming cost V 5 bases and J 6 bases, with 13 bases left between them. This CDR3 is CASSPQGVHGYTF. The DNA for the CDR3 is TGTGCCAGTAGTCCTCAGGGTGTACATGGCTACACCTTC.

This chain connects TRBV10-1 to TRBJ1-1; D not resolved. V was pared by 6 bases and J by 0 bases, with 8 bases between. Germline loops: CDR1 WNHNN, CDR2 SYGVQD (reference sequence). The CDR3 totals 13 residues. CDR3 sequence (DNA): TGCGCCAGCAGCCCCCCGGTGAACACTGAAGCTTTCTTT. This sequence encodes CASSPPVNTEAFF.

The V gene is TRBV19, the J gene TRBJ1-1; 7 positions agree with TRBD1. The CDR3 covers 13 residues. The ends lost 10 bases at V and 5 bases at J; junction bases unmatched: 10. The germline CDR1 and CDR2 sequences are LNHDA and SQIVND (reference sequence). CDR3 nucleotide sequence: TGTGCCACCACAGGGGCGGGAACGACTGAAGCTTTCTTT. Translated: CATTGAGTTEAFF.

This chain uses TRBV11-1 with TRBJ2-7, with 7 bases lining up with TRBD2. The CDR3 consists of 14 residues. Trimming took 7 bases from V and 0 from J; bases not matched to a gene: 6. CDR1 and CDR2 (germline): SGHAT, FQDESV (reference sequence). Written as DNA, the CDR3 is TGTGCCAGCATGATCGGCGGGAGCTCCTACGAGCAGTACTTC. Its protein is CASMIGGSSYEQYF.

The V call is TRBV9, the J call TRBJ2-5; weak D call: TRBD2 (6 bases). The CDR3 runs 16 residues. The germline CDR1 and CDR2 sequences are SGDLS and YYNGEE. V lost 0 bases to trimming and J lost 2 bases, with 14 bases between them. CDR3 coding DNA: TGTGCCAGCAGCGTAGCCGTACAGGAGGGTCAAGAGACCCAGTACTTC. Translation gives CASSVAVQEGQETQYF. Using reference TRBV9 and TRBJ2-5 for the parts outside the CDR3, the full variable domain is DSGVTQTPKHLITATGQRVTLRCSPRSGDLSVYWYQQSLDQGLQFLIQYYNGEERAKGNILERFSAQQFPDLHSELNLSSLELGDSALYFCASSVAVQEGQETQYFGPGTRLLVL.

The genes are TRBV5-1 and TRBJ2-7, with a possible D match to TRBD2 (5 bases). The CDR3 runs to 14 residues. V gave up 2 bases and J gave up 0 bases, with 9 bases separating them. Germline V CDR1 and CDR2: SGHRS, YFSETQ. In DNA, the CDR3 is TGCGCCAGCAGCTTTGAGGGCGTCTCCTACGAGCAGTACTTC. It encodes CASSFEGVSYEQYF.

For the CDR3, the DNA is TGTGCCAGCAGCGGGGGACTAGCGGGACCCGGGGAGACCCAGTACTTC. Translating gives CASSGGLAGPGETQYF. The rearrangement uses TRBV5-6 and TRBJ2-5; TRBD2 matches at 13 bases. Trimming removed 4 bases from V and 5 bases from J; junction bases left unmatched: 8. The germline V gene encodes CDR1 SGHDT and CDR2 YYEEEE. This CDR3 region has 16 residues.

This chain uses TRBV10-3 with TRBJ1-1; D not resolved. Germline V CDR1 and CDR2: ENHRY, SYGVKD. The CDR3 length is 15 residues. The V gene lost 4 bases and the J gene lost 2 bases, with 14 bases spanning the gap. CDR3 region: CAISGSAASNTEAFF. Written as DNA, the CDR3 is TGTGCCATCAGTGGGTCGGCGGCGAGTAACACTGAAGCTTTCTTT.

The chain employs TRBV27 and TRBJ1-1, with 8 bases aligning to TRBD1. The CDR3 length is 17 residues. With V trimmed by 5 bases and J by 0 bases, 11 bases remained unmatched. Germline CDR1 and CDR2: MNHEY and SMNVEV (reference sequence). CDR3 bases: TGTGCCAGCAGTGAAGTAAGGACAGGGCGTATGAACACTGAAGCTTTCTTT. This translates into CASSEVRTGRMNTEAFF.

The rearrangement joins TRBV5-1 to TRBJ2-6, with 8 positions matching TRBD1. This CDR3 is 17 amino acids long. V trimming: 4 bases; J trimming: 3 bases; junction bases outside the gene matches: 9. CDR1 and CDR2 from the germline V gene are SGHRS and YFSETQ. The CDR3 DNA sequence: TGCGCCAGCAGCACAACGACAGGGGCGGGTGGGGCCAACGTCCTGACTTTC. This codes for CASSTTTGAGGANVLTF. Looking up the rest from reference TRBV5-1 and TRBJ2-6 gives the full variable domain: KAGVTQTPRYLIKTRGQQVTLSCSPISGHRSVSWYQQTPGQGLQFLFEYFSETQRNKGNFPGRFSGRQFSNSRSEMNVSTLELGDSALYLCASSTTTGAGGANVLTFGAGSRLTVL.